The 5 T cell receptor beta chains given below trace back to one sample, sequenced in a study of T cell repertoires in cytomegalovirus infection. MiXCR was run by TCRdb on the reads, yielding one entry per CDR3 protein. Here the sample spans roughly 730,000 distinct CDR3 sequences, around 32% being singletons. For these receptors, no antigen is known. The sample in question was cultured PBMCs, obtained from culture after CMV antigen stimulation. Every receptor here comes from a human donor in good health (CMV status not recorded). Some clones in this sample may be carry-over from other donors' samples.

With respect to this clonotype: Possible read error: a much larger clone is one base away. The V call is TRBV7-2, the J call TRBJ2-5, with D perhaps matching TRBD1 or TRBD2 (5 bases each). CDR1 is SGHTA, CDR2 FQGNSA, per germline. The length of the CDR3 is 19 residues. Trimming left V 5 bases short and J 0 bases short, with 25 bases between. This chain's CDR3 is CASSPISPGKGEYQETQYF. CDR3 sequence (DNA): TGTGCCAGCAGCCCAATCTCGCCAGGGAAAGGGGAGTACCAAGAGACCCAGTACTTC. Together with reference TRBV7-2 and TRBJ2-5, the CDR3 gives the full variable domain: GAGVSQSPSNKVTEKGKDVELRCDPISGHTALYWYRQSLGQGLEFLIYFQGNSAPDKSGLPSDRFSAERTGGSVSTLTIQRTQQEDSAVYLCASSPISPGKGEYQETQYFGPGTRLLVL.

Only a few counts were recorded for this clonotype. The chain links TRBV5-1 to TRBJ2-5; a possible D gene is TRBD2 (6 bases). The V end lost 0 bases, the J end lost 6 bases, and 12 bases lay between the germline ends. Germline lookup yields CDR1 SGHRS and CDR2 YFSETQ. The CDR3 is 14 amino acids. The CDR3 nucleotides are TGCGCCAGCAGCTTGGATCGGGGGACGAAGACCCAGTACTTC. This codes for CASSLDRGTKTQYF.

This chain's CDR3 is CSVKEGGQSYEQYF. Written as DNA, the CDR3 is TGCAGCGTGAAAGAAGGGGGGCAATCCTACGAGCAGTACTTC. The gene calls are TRBV29-1 and TRBJ2-7; D may be TRBD1 or TRBD2 (6 bases each). Germline V gene lookup returns CDR1 SQVTM and CDR2 ANQGSEA. V lost 6 bases to trimming and J lost 1 base, with 16 bases between them. There are 14 residues in the CDR3.

The CDR3 sequence: CASSLWGEGSSYNSPLHF. In nucleotides, the CDR3 is TGTGCCAGCAGCTTATGGGGTGAGGGGAGCTCCTATAATTCACCCCTCCACTTT. The V call is TRBV7-9, the J call TRBJ1-6; D might be TRBD1 (5 bases). Between the trimmed V and J ends, which lost 2 bases and 0 bases, there was a span of 14 bases. The CDR3 contains 18 residues. Germline V gene lookup returns CDR1 SEHNR and CDR2 FQNEAQ (reference sequence).

This clonotype was observed a few times. This rearrangement joins TRBV11-2 to TRBJ1-2; D gene unclear. The V end was cut by 0 bases, the J end by 7 bases, with 6 bases between. CDR1 and CDR2 (germline): SGHAT, FQNNGV. CDR3 length equals 12 residues. The CDR3 sequence: CASSLEYSGYTF. Here the CDR3 DNA reads TGTGCCAGCAGCTTAGAGTACAGTGGCTACACCTTC.